These 2 T cell receptor beta chains share one sample of origin, sequenced in a study of T cells in Graves' hyperthyroidism and ophthalmopathy. The CDR3 regions of TCR beta were amplified from RNA transcripts. A first-round RT-PCR of the TCR CDR3 used the HTBI primer set. TCRdb passed the multiplex PCR reads through MiXCR, listing each CDR3 protein once. The data contain roughly 250,000 distinct CDR3 sequences, approximately 14% of them singletons. The specimen was blood. All receptors come from a woman between 40 and 55 years old with Graves' hyperthyroidism that later progressed to Graves' ophthalmopathy.

This clonotype was detected ten times or more. V gene TRBV7-2 combines with J gene TRBJ2-2; possibly TRBD2 for D (6 bases). V lost 5 bases to trimming and J lost 4 bases, with 11 bases between them. This CDR3 is built from 14 residues. Germline loops: CDR1 SGHTA, CDR2 FQGNSA. The CDR3 reads CASSARLVTGELFF. The CDR3 DNA follows: TGTGCCAGCAGCGCCAGACTAGTCACCGGGGAGCTGTTTTTT.

There are many counts of this clonotype. The genes are TRBV2 and TRBJ2-5, with TRBD2 identical over 8 bases. The CDR3 covers 18 residues. J gave up 0 bases and V 5 bases, and 14 bases lay outside the gene matches. CDR1 is SNHLY, CDR2 FYNNEI, per germline. CDR3 region: CASSPLAGRGAHQETQYF. The CDR3 nucleotides read TGTGCCAGCAGTCCATTGGCAGGGCGGGGGGCCCACCAAGAGACCCAGTACTTC.